This TCR beta chain was documented in a study of type 1 and type 2 diabetes patients. For the study at large: CD4+ or CD8+ T cells were positively selected from PBMCs with microbeads. The whole study generated about 20 million paired-end reads. Overall study findings and caveats: Age and gender were not matched between study groups.

PCR was run on genomic DNA. The TCR beta CDR3 region was amplified using 30 forward and 13 reverse primers. TCRdb reprocessed the multiplex PCR reads with MiXCR, giving one entry per CDR3 protein. The sample gives some 250,000 distinct CDR3 sequences, roughly 50% of which show up once; about 13% is in the top ten. On this clonotype itself: What it binds is unknown.

V lost 5 bases to trimming and J lost 1 base, with 11 bases between them. The CDR3 extends over 14 amino acids. The germline V gene encodes CDR1 MGHDK and CDR2 SYGVNS. The chain carries TRBV25-1 and TRBJ1-2, with a possible D match to TRBD1 (6 bases). The sample was peripheral blood mononuclear cells (PBMCs). This receptor was obtained from a man younger than 35 with type 2 diabetes. CDR3 region: CASSFPDSNYGYTF. DNA of the CDR3: TGTGCCAGCAGTTTCCCGGACAGTAACTATGGCTACACCTTC.